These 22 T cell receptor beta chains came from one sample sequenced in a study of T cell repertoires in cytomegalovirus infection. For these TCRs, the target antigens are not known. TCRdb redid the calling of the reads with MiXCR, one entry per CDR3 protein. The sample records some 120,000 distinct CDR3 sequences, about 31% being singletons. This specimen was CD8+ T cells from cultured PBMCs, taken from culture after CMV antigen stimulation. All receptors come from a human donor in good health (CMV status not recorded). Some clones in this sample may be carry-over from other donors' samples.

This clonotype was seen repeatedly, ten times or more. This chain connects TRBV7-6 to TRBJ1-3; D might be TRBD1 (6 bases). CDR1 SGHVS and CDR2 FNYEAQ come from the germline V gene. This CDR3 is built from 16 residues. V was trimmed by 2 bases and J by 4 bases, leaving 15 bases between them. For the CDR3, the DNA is TGTGCCAGCAGCTTAAAGTCGGGGGCTGCGGGAAACACCATATATTTT. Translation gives CASSLKSGAAGNTIYF.

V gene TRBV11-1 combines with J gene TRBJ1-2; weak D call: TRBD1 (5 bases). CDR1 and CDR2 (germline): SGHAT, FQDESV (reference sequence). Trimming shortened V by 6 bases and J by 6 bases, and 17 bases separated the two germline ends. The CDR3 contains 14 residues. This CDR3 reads CASRPTGTWDGYTF. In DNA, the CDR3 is TGTGCCAGCAGACCGACCGGGACCTGGGATGGCTACACCTTC.

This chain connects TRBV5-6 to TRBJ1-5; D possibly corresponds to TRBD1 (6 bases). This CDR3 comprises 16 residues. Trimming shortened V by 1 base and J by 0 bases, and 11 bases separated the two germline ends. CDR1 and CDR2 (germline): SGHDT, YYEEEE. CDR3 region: CASSLTGSYSNQPQHF. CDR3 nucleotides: TGTGCCAGCAGCTTGACAGGGTCCTATAGCAATCAGCCCCAGCATTTT.

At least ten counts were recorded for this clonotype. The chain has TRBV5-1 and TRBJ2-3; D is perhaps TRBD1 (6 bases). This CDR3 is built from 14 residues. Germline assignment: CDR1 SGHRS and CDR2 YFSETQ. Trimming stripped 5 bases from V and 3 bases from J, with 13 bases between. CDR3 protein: CASRLSGVTDTQYF. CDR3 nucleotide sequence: TGCGCCAGCAGACTTTCAGGGGTTACAGATACGCAGTATTTT.

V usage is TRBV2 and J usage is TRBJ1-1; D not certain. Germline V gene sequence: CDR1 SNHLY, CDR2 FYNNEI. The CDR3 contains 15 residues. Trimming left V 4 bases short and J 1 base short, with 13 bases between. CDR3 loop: CASSVGVPGNTEAFF. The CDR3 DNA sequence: TGTGCCAGCAGTGTTGGGGTTCCAGGGAACACTGAAGCTTTCTTT.

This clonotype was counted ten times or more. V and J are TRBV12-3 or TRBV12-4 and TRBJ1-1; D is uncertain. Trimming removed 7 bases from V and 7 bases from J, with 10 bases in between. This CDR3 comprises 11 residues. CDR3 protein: CASTRADEAFF. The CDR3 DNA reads TGTGCCAGCACACGGGCGGATGAAGCTTTCTTT.

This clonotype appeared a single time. The chain's CDR3 is CASSPTGFEAFF. Written as DNA, the CDR3 is TGTGCCAGCAGTCCGACAGGGTTCGAAGCTTTCTTT. This chain connects TRBV7-2 to TRBJ1-1, with TRBD1 matching over 7 bases. The length of the CDR3 is 12 residues. After removal of 6 bases from V and 8 bases from J, the junction contained 6 bases not matched to a gene. CDR1 and CDR2 from the germline V gene are SGHTA and FQGNSA.

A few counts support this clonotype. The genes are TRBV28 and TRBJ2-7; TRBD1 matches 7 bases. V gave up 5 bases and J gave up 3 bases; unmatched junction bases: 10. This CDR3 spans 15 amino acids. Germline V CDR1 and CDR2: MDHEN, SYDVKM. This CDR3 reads CASSGGQLTDYEQYF. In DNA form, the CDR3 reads TGTGCCAGCAGTGGGGGACAGCTAACGGACTACGAGCAGTACTTC.

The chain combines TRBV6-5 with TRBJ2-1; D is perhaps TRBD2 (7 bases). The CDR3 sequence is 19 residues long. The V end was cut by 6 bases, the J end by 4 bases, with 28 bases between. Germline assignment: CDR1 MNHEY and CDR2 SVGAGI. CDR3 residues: CASSLTPGHGGLGYNEQFF. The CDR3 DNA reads TGTGCCAGCAGCCTCACTCCCGGGCACGGGGGGCTAGGGTACAATGAGCAGTTCTTC.

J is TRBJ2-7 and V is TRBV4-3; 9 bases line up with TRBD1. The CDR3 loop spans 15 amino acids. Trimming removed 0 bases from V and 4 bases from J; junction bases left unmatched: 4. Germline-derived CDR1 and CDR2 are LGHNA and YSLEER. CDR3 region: CASSQDKTGGYEQYF. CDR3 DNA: TGCGCCAGCAGCCAAGACAAGACAGGGGGGTACGAGCAGTACTTC.

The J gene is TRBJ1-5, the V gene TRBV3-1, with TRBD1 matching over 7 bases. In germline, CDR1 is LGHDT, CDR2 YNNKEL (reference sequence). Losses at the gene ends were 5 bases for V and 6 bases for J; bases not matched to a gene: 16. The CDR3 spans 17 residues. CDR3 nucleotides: TGTGCCAGCAGCTCCCTGGGCCCAGGGGGAGAGGTTCAGCCCCAGCATTTT. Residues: CASSSLGPGGEVQPQHF.

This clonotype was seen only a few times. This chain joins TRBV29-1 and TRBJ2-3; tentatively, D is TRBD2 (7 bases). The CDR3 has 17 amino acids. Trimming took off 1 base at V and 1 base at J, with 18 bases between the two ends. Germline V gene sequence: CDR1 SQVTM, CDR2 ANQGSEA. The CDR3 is CSVEAWEAGAGTDTQYF. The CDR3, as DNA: TGCAGCGTTGAAGCCTGGGAGGCGGGGGCTGGCACAGATACGCAGTATTTT.

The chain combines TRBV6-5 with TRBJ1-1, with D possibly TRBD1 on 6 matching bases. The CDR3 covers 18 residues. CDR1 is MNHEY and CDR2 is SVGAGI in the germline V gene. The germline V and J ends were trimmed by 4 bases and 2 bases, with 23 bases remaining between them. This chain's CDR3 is CASSSRVGTRWPNTEAFF. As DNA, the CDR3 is TGTGCCAGCAGTTCCCGTGTAGGGACAAGGTGGCCTAACACTGAAGCTTTCTTT.

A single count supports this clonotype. The CDR3 DNA is TGTGCCAGCAGCCAGACAGACAGGGATGGCTACACCTTC. The encoded protein is CASSQTDRDGYTF. The rearrangement uses TRBV3-1 and TRBJ1-2; 7 bases agree with TRBD1. With V trimmed by 3 bases and J by 6 bases, 4 bases remained unmatched. The CDR3 length is 13 residues. CDR1 LGHDT and CDR2 YNNKEL come from the germline V gene (reference sequence).

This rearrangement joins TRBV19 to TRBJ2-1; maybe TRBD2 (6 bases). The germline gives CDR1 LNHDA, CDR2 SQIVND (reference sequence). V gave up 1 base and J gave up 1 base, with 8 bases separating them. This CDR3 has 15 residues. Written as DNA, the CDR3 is TGTGCCAGTAGTATAGCGGGGACTTCCTACAATGAGCAGTTCTTC. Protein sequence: CASSIAGTSYNEQFF.

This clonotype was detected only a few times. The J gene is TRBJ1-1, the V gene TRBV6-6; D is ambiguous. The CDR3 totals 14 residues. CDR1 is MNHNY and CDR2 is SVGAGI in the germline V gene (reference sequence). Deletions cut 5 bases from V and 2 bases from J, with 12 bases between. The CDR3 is CASSPVAANTEAFF. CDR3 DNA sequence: TGTGCCAGCAGTCCCGTGGCGGCCAACACTGAAGCTTTCTTT.

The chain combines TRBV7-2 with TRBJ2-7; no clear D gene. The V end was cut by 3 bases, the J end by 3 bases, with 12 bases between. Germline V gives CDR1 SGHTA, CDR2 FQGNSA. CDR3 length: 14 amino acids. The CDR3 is CASSLWPPDYEQYF. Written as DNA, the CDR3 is TGTGCCAGCAGCTTGTGGCCTCCGGACTACGAGCAGTACTTC.

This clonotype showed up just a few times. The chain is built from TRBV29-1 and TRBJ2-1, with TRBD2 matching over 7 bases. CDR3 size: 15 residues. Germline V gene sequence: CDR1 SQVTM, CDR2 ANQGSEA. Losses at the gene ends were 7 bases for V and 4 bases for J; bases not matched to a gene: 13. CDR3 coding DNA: TGCAGCGAAGTGGGTATTGGGGGACTATACAATGAGCAGTTCTTC. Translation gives CSEVGIGGLYNEQFF.

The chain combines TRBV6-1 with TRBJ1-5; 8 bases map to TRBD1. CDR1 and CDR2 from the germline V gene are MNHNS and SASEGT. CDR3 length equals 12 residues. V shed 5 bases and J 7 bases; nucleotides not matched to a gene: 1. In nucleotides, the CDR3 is TGTGCCAGCAGTAGACAGGGGCAGCCCCAGCATTTT. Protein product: CASSRQGQPQHF.

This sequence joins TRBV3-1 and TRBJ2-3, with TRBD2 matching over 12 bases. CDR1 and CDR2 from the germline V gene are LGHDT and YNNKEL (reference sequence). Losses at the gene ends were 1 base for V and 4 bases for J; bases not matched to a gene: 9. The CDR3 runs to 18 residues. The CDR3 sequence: CASSQVTLAGGSSDTQYF. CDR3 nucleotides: TGTGCCAGCAGCCAAGTAACACTAGCGGGGGGTTCATCAGATACGCAGTATTTT.

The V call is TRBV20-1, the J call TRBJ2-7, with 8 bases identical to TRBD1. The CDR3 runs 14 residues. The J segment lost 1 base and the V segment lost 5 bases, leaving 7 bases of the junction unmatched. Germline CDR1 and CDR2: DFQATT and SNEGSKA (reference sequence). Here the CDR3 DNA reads TGCAGTGCTCGAAGACAGGGGCCGTCCTACGAGCAGTACTTC. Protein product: CSARRQGPSYEQYF.

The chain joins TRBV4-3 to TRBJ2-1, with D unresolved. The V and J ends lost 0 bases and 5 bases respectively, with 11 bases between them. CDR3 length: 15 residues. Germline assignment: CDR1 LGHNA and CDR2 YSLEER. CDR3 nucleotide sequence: TGCGCCAGCAGCCAAGATGTTGGCGGCAACAATGAGCAGTTCTTC. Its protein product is CASSQDVGGNNEQFF.